These 32 T cell receptor beta chains came from one sample sequenced in a study of Graves' ophthalmopathy and Graves' hyperthyroidism. Scientists amplified the TCR beta CDR3 regions from RNA transcripts. Scientists carried out first-round RT-PCR using HTBI primers and then a second-round multiplex PCR. MiXCR, applied by TCRdb to the multiplex PCR reads, yields one record per CDR3 protein. This sample has 150,000 or so distinct CDR3 sequences, with roughly two fifths found just once. Material for sequencing was peripheral blood. All receptors derive from a man aged 30-40 years with Graves' ophthalmopathy.

This chain links TRBV5-1 with TRBJ2-5; D not resolved. The assigned J gene may be wrong: the sequence end matches TRBJ2-7 better. From germline, CDR1 is SGHRS and CDR2 YFSETQ. The CDR3 consists of 15 residues. CDR3 DNA: TGCGCCAGCAGCTTGGAGCCAGGAAGCTCCTACGAGCAGTACTTC. It codes for CASSLEPGSSYEQYF.

This clonotype has only a few counts. V is TRBV6-1 and J is TRBJ1-1, with 7 bases lining up with TRBD1. The CDR3 loop spans 11 amino acids. Germline CDR1 is MNHNS and CDR2 is SASEGT. J lost 6 bases, V lost 11 bases, and 6 bases had no gene match. This CDR3 reads CAVRQGAEAFF. The CDR3 bases are TGTGCCGTAAGACAGGGCGCTGAAGCTTTCTTT.

This chain connects TRBV12-3 or TRBV12-4 to TRBJ1-5; D gene uncertain. The CDR3 totals 12 residues. Trimming removed 5 bases at V and 11 bases at J, with 13 bases between. The CDR3 nucleotides are TGTGCCAGCAGTCAGAACTCGTTGGCCCAGCATTTT. Its protein product is CASSQNSLAQHF.

This clonotype was counted at least ten times. The chain combines TRBV12-3 or TRBV12-4 with TRBJ1-6, with 7 bases fitting TRBD1. Unmatched junction bases numbered 4, after V lost 6 bases and J lost 5 bases. The CDR3 spans 14 residues. DNA for the CDR3: TGTGCCAGCAGGGGTGGGACAGATAATTCACCCCTCCACTTT. Residues: CASRGGTDNSPLHF.

This clonotype has at least ten counts. The chain joins TRBV19 to TRBJ1-2, with TRBD1 as a possible D gene (5 bases). The CDR3 totals 17 residues. Deletions cut 1 base from V and 0 bases from J, with 15 bases between. The germline V gene has CDR1 LNHDA and CDR2 SQIVND (reference sequence). CDR3 bases: TGTGCCAGTAGTATAGGCAGGGCCCGGTTAGCTAACTATGGCTACACCTTC. The encoded protein is CASSIGRARLANYGYTF. The variable domain in full, with the rest retrieved from reference TRBV19 and TRBJ1-2, is DGGITQSPKYLFRKEGQNVTLSCEQNLNHDAMYWYRQDPGQGLRLIYYSQIVNDFQKGDIAEGYSVSREKKESFPLTVTSAQKNPTAFYLCASSIGRARLANYGYTFGSGTRLTVV.

This clonotype was picked up many times. The V and J genes are TRBV19 and TRBJ1-2; 7 bases agree with TRBD1. The CDR3 has 13 amino acids. The trim removed 11 bases at V and 4 bases at J, leaving 10 bases unmatched. Germline CDR1 is LNHDA and CDR2 is SQIVND (reference sequence). The CDR3 here is CAGALTGSYGYTF. For the CDR3, the DNA is TGTGCCGGCGCCCTGACAGGGTCCTATGGCTACACCTTC.

CDR3 sequence (DNA): TGTGCCAGCAGTCTGAGGACAGGCCCACCTTACGAGCAGTACTTC. It is translated as CASSLRTGPPYEQYF. The chain couples TRBV12-3 or TRBV12-4 to TRBJ2-7; 7 bases are shared with TRBD1. The ends lost 5 bases at V and 4 bases at J; junction bases unmatched: 11. The CDR3 length is 15 residues.

A remark on this clonotype: An end of the junction does not agree with germline; a read error may underlie this. The rearrangement joins TRBV7-2 to TRBJ2-7, with 9 bases matching TRBD1. Germline V gene sequence: CDR1 SGHTA, CDR2 FQGNSA. This CDR3 has 13 amino acids. This chain's CDR3 is CACRRDRADEQYF. The CDR3 DNA sequence: TGTGCCTGCAGACGGGACAGGGCGGACGAGCAGTACTTC.

This chain links TRBV12-3 or TRBV12-4 with TRBJ1-1; 9 bases match TRBD1. The CDR3 spans 14 residues. The V segment lost 5 bases and the J segment 7 bases; nucleotides outside the gene matches: 8. CDR3 nucleotides: TGTGCCAGCAGTGGGACAGGGAAATCGTATGAAGCTTTCTTT. Translating it yields CASSGTGKSYEAFF.

In this sample, this clonotype turned up many times. V and J are TRBV2 and TRBJ2-2, with 11 bases fitting TRBD2. V trimming: 2 bases; J trimming: 7 bases; junction bases outside the gene matches: 6. Germline assignment: CDR1 SNHLY and CDR2 FYNNEI. CDR3 length: 16 residues. CDR3 nucleotides: TGTGCCAGCAGTGAATGGGGGACTAGCGGCATCGGGGAGCTGTTTTTT. Encoded protein: CASSEWGTSGIGELFF. The full variable domain, completed using reference TRBV2 and TRBJ2-2, is EPEVTQTPSHQVTQMGQEVILRCVPISNHLYFYWYRQILGQKVEFLVSFYNNEISEKSEIFDDQFSVERPDGSNFTLKIRSTKLEDSAMYFCASSEWGTSGIGELFFGEGSRLTVL.

This clonotype has a handful of counts. The chain carries TRBV6-2 or TRBV6-3 and TRBJ1-1; possible D gene TRBD1, 6 bases. Trimming took off 8 bases at V and 5 bases at J, with 15 bases between the two ends. The length of the CDR3 is 13 residues. Germline-derived CDR1 and CDR2 are MNHEY and SVGEGT. This CDR3 is CASHNRVETEAFF. Here the CDR3 DNA reads TGTGCCAGCCATAACAGGGTCGAAACTGAAGCTTTCTTT.

This clonotype is termed medium-sized. V gene TRBV12-3 or TRBV12-4 combines with J gene TRBJ1-1; D remains ambiguous. The V end was cut by 4 bases, the J end by 5 bases, with 17 bases between. The CDR3 covers 15 residues. In DNA form, the CDR3 reads TGTGCCAGCAGTTCGGGATCGGGAGCCCCAACTGAAGCTTTCTTT. It translates to CASSSGSGAPTEAFF.

This clonotype was counted at least ten times. This chain uses TRBV28 with TRBJ1-3, with TRBD1 as a possible D gene (5 bases). The CDR3 has 12 residues. The germline V and J ends were trimmed by 6 bases and 9 bases, with 12 bases remaining between them. The germline gives CDR1 MDHEN, CDR2 SYDVKM. CDR3 protein: CASSSRGTTIYF. For the CDR3, the DNA is TGTGCCAGCAGCTCCCGAGGGACCACCATATATTTT.

The chain couples TRBV6-5 to TRBJ2-7, with unresolved D. V lost 0 bases to trimming and J lost 6 bases, with 12 bases between them. Germline V CDR1 and CDR2: MNHEY, SVGAGI. The CDR3 runs to 14 residues. CDR3 loop: CASSYSGQVGEQYF. For the CDR3, the DNA is TGTGCCAGCAGTTACTCGGGCCAGGTGGGCGAGCAGTACTTC.

This clonotype came up many times. This chain connects TRBV7-2 to TRBJ1-6, with D possibly matching TRBD1 (5 bases). Trimming stripped 0 bases from V and 13 bases from J, with 22 bases between. The length of the CDR3 is 17 residues. Germline loops: CDR1 SGHTA, CDR2 FQGNSA. This chain's CDR3 is CASSLAPWGREQFPLHF. Written as DNA, the CDR3 is TGTGCCAGCAGCTTAGCGCCCTGGGGCAGGGAACAGTTTCCCCTCCACTTT.

At least ten counts were recorded for this clonotype. This chain joins TRBV11-2 and TRBJ1-3; D gene uncertain. V gave up 5 bases and J gave up 4 bases, with 15 bases separating them. CDR3 size: 15 residues. CDR1 and CDR2 (germline): SGHAT, FQNNGV. CDR3 in DNA: TGTGCCAGCAGCAGATTTGAACCGGCGGGAAACACCATATATTTT. Translated, it gives CASSRFEPAGNTIYF.

This clonotype has ten or more counts. V usage is TRBV6-5 and J usage is TRBJ2-7; the match to TRBD1 covers 8 bases. Germline assignment: CDR1 MNHEY and CDR2 SVGAGI. V trimming: 2 bases; J trimming: 0 bases; junction bases outside the gene matches: 3. The CDR3 length is 15 residues. CDR3 bases: TGTGCCAGCAGTTACCGGACAGGGAGCTCCTACGAGCAGTACTTC. Translation: CASSYRTGSSYEQYF.

The V and J genes are TRBV6-2 or TRBV6-3 and TRBJ1-1, with D uncertain. CDR3 length: 13 residues. The V gene lost 6 bases and the J gene lost 4 bases, with 12 bases spanning the gap. The germline V gene has CDR1 MNHEY and CDR2 SVGEGT. The CDR3, as DNA: TGTGCCAGCAGACCTAATGAGGGCACTGAAGCTTTCTTT. This codes for CASRPNEGTEAFF.

This clonotype was seen ten or more times. J is TRBJ2-5 and V is TRBV7-8; D is undetermined. V lost 1 base and J 3 bases, leaving 18 bases between the germline ends. CDR3 length equals 17 residues. The germline CDR1 and CDR2 sequences are SGHVS and FQNEAQ. The CDR3 sequence: CASSLEGTRSRKETQYF. Here the CDR3 DNA reads TGTGCCAGCAGCTTAGAGGGAACAAGGTCCCGAAAAGAGACCCAGTACTTC. Based on the CDR3 plus reference TRBV7-8 and TRBJ2-5, the full variable domain is GAGVSQSPRYKVAKRGQDVALRCDPISGHVSLFWYQQALGQGPEFLTYFQNEAQLDKSGLPSDRFFAERPEGSVSTLKIQRTQQEDSAVYLCASSLEGTRSRKETQYFGPGTRLLVL.

This clonotype was counted many times. V is TRBV18 and J is TRBJ2-5, with a tentative D call TRBD1 (5 bases). This CDR3 contains 14 residues. The ends were cut back, 3 bases at V and 4 bases at J, with 12 bases in the middle. Germline loops: CDR1 KGHSH, CDR2 LQKENI. Here the CDR3 DNA reads TGTGCCAGCTCACCGCTTGCAGGGCGAGAGACCCAGTACTTC. This codes for CASSPLAGRETQYF.

This clonotype was observed at least ten times. This chain links TRBV28 with TRBJ2-5; D possibly corresponds to TRBD2 (5 bases). Trimming removed 3 bases from V and 5 bases from J, with 10 bases in between. This CDR3 comprises 13 residues. Germline CDR1 reads MDHEN; CDR2 reads SYDVKM. The CDR3 bases are TGTGCCAGCAGTTTTGGGAGATCGGAGACCCAGTACTTC. This sequence encodes CASSFGRSETQYF.

This clonotype was recorded many times. V gene TRBV7-2 combines with J gene TRBJ1-2; possible D gene TRBD1, 6 bases. Trimming removed 5 bases at V and 7 bases at J, with 14 bases between. Germline-derived CDR1 and CDR2 are SGHTA and FQGNSA. This CDR3 contains 13 residues. Here the CDR3 DNA reads TGTGCCAGCAGCGCTTTTGACAGGAGTGGCTACACCTTC. It specifies CASSAFDRSGYTF.

This clonotype came up once. V usage is TRBV6-5 and J usage is TRBJ2-7, with 11 bases aligning to TRBD1. Per the germline V gene, CDR1 is MNHEY and CDR2 is SVGAGI. The CDR3 contains 16 residues. J gave up 4 bases and V 0 bases, and 5 bases lay outside the gene matches. The CDR3 DNA sequence: TGTGCCAGCAGTTACTCGGGGGGACAGGGGGTGTACGAGCAGTACTTC. Encoded protein: CASSYSGGQGVYEQYF.

The J gene is TRBJ1-6, the V gene TRBV12-3 or TRBV12-4; no clear D gene. The V end was cut by 6 bases, the J end by 10 bases, with 16 bases between. This CDR3 is built from 14 residues. The CDR3 here is CASSRVSRSSPLHF. In DNA form, the CDR3 reads TGTGCCAGCAGCCGGGTGTCGCGGAGCTCACCCCTCCACTTT.

This chain connects TRBV6-5 to TRBJ1-2, with 9 bases that match TRBD1. The CDR3 covers 14 residues. Germline CDR1 MNHEY, CDR2 SVGAGI. The V segment lost 4 bases and the J segment 8 bases; nucleotides outside the gene matches: 8. CDR3 amino acids: CASSLDRGKGGYTF. The CDR3 DNA follows: TGTGCCAGCAGTTTAGACAGGGGGAAGGGAGGCTACACCTTC.

This chain links TRBV12-3 or TRBV12-4 with TRBJ2-7, with D possibly matching TRBD2 (5 bases). V gave up 5 bases and J gave up 5 bases, with 13 bases separating them. The CDR3 length is 13 residues. Here the CDR3 DNA reads TGTGCCAGCAGTATGGACGGGGTCCACGAGCAGTACTTC. Translated, it gives CASSMDGVHEQYF.

This clonotype counts as medium-sized. The chain is built from TRBV12-3 or TRBV12-4 and TRBJ1-1; D ambiguous. Trimming pared 6 bases from V and 5 bases from J, leaving 16 bases between. This CDR3 has 14 residues. The CDR3 spells CASSPQEDRTEAFF. The CDR3 DNA follows: TGTGCCAGCAGCCCCCAGGAAGATAGGACTGAAGCTTTCTTT.

This clonotype turned up a few times. This chain links TRBV28 with TRBJ2-7; D is perhaps TRBD1 (6 bases). Germline values: CDR1 MDHEN, CDR2 SYDVKM. The V end was cut by 8 bases, the J end by 5 bases, with 19 bases between. The CDR3 consists of 14 residues. The CDR3, as DNA: TGTGCCAGCGGGGCAGGACAGATGCCCAACGAGCAGTACTTC. It yields the protein CASGAGQMPNEQYF. Using reference TRBV28 and TRBJ2-7 for the parts outside the CDR3, the full variable domain is DVKVTQSSRYLVKRTGEKVFLECVQDMDHENMFWYRQDPGLGLRLIYFSYDVKMKEKGDIPEGYSVSREKKERFSLILESASTNQTSMYLCASGAGQMPNEQYFGPGTRLTVT.

The chain recombines TRBV28 with TRBJ2-7, with 7 bases identical to TRBD2. The V and J ends lost 4 bases and 0 bases, in that order; junction bases with no gene match: 3. Germline-derived CDR1 and CDR2 are MDHEN and SYDVKM. CDR3 length equals 14 residues. The CDR3 region is CASSWGGNSYEQYF. The CDR3 DNA reads as TGTGCCAGCAGTTGGGGGGGGAACTCCTACGAGCAGTACTTC.

This clonotype was recorded at least ten times. The chain couples TRBV6-1 to TRBJ2-7, with a tentative D call TRBD2 (5 bases). There are 16 residues in the CDR3. Per the germline V gene, CDR1 is MNHNS and CDR2 is SASEGT. The germline V and J ends were trimmed by 6 bases and 0 bases, with 18 bases remaining between them. This CDR3 reads CASRPLTGGPSYEQYF. CDR3 coding DNA: TGTGCCAGCAGGCCTCTAACGGGCGGGCCCTCCTACGAGCAGTACTTC.

This clonotype was picked up many times. This chain uses TRBV12-3 or TRBV12-4 with TRBJ1-1, with D possibly being TRBD1 (5 bases). The CDR3 spans 14 residues. Trimming stripped 3 bases from V and 1 base from J, with 9 bases between. CDR3 sequence: CASSFAGPNTEAFF. The CDR3 nucleotides are TGTGCCAGCAGTTTTGCGGGGCCGAACACTGAAGCTTTCTTT.

This clonotype appeared a few times. The chain employs TRBV15 and TRBJ2-5; weak D call: TRBD1 (5 bases). Trimming left V 2 bases short and J 1 base short, with 8 bases between. CDR1 LNHNV and CDR2 YYDKDF come from the germline V gene (reference sequence). This CDR3 spans 14 amino acids. CDR3 residues: CATSRQGGQETQYF. The CDR3 coding sequence is TGTGCCACCAGCAGACAGGGTGGCCAAGAGACCCAGTACTTC.